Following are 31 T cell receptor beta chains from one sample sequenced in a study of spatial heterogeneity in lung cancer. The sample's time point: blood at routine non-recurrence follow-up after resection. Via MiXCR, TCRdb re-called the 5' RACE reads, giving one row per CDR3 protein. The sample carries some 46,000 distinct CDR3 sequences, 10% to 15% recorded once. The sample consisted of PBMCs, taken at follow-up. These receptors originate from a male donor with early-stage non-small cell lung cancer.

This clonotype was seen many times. CDR3 loop: CSVSWGENQPQHF. The CDR3 DNA reads as TGCAGCGTTTCCTGGGGCGAGAATCAGCCCCAGCATTTT. The V call is TRBV29-1, the J call TRBJ1-5; the D gene is possibly TRBD1 (5 bases). V dropped 5 bases and J dropped 4 bases, with 12 bases sitting between them. The CDR3 spans 13 residues. The germline gives CDR1 SQVTM, CDR2 ANQGSEA.

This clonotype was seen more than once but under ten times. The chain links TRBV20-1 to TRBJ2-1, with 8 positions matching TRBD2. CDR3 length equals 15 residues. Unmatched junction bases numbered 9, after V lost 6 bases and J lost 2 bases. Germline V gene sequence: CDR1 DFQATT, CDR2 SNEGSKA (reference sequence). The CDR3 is CSAPPRGGPYNEQFF. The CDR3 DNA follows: TGCAGTGCCCCCCCCCGGGGGGGACCCTACAATGAGCAGTTCTTC.

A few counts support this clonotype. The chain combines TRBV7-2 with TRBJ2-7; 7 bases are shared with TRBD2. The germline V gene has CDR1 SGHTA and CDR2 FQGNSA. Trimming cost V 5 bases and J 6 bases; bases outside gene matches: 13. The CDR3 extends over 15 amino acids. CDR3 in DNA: TGTGCCAGCAGCCTGGGAAGAGCGGGGAAGGTCGAGCAGTACTTC. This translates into CASSLGRAGKVEQYF.

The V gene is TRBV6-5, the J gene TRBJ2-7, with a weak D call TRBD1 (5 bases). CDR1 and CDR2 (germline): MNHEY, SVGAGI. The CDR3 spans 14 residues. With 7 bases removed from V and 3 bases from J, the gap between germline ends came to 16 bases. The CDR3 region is CASTRGGAGYEQYF. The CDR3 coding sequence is TGTGCCAGCACCCGAGGTGGGGCCGGCTACGAGCAGTACTTC.

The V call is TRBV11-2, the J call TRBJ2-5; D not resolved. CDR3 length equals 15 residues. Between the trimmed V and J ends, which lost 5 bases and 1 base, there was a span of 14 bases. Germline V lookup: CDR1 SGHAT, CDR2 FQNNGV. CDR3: CASSQNLGPQETQYF. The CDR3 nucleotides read TGTGCCAGCAGCCAAAATTTAGGCCCCCAAGAGACCCAGTACTTC.

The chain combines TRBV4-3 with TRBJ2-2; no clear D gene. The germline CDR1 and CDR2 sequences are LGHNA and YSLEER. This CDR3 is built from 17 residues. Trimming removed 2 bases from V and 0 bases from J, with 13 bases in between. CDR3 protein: CASSQYARTANTGELFF. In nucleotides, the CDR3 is TGCGCCAGCAGCCAATATGCTAGAACAGCGAACACCGGGGAGCTGTTTTTT.

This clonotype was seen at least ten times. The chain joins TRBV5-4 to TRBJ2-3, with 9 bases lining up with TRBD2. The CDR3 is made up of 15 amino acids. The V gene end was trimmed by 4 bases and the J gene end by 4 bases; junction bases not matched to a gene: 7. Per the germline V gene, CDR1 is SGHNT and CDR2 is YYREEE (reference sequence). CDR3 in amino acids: CASSPLAGDADTQYF. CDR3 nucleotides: TGTGCCAGCAGCCCCTTAGCGGGAGACGCAGATACGCAGTATTTT.

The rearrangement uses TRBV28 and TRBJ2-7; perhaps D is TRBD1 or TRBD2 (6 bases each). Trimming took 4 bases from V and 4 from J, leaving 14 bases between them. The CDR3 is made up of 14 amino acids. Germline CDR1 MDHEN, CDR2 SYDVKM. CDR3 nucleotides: TGTGCCAGCAGTTCCCACGGGGGCGAGTACGAGCAGTACTTC. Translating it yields CASSSHGGEYEQYF.

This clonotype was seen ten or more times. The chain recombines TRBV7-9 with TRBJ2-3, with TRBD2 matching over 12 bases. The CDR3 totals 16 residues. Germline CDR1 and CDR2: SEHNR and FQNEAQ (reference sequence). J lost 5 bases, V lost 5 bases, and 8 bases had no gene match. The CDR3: CASSERTSGTRDTQYF. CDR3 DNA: TGTGCCAGCAGCGAGAGGACTAGCGGGACTAGAGATACGCAGTATTTT.

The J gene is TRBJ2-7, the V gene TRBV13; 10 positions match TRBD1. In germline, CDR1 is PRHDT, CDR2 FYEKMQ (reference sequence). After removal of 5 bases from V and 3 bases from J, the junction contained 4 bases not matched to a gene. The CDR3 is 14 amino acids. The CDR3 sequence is CASSIGQGDYEQYF. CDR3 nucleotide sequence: TGTGCCAGCAGCATCGGACAGGGGGACTACGAGCAGTACTTC. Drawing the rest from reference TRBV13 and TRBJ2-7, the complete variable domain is AAGVIQSPRHLIKEKRETATLKCYPIPRHDTVYWYQQGPGQDPQFLISFYEKMQSDKGSIPDRFSAQQFSDYHSELNMSSLELGDSALYFCASSIGQGDYEQYFGPGTRLTVT.

The chain's CDR3 is CASAPGGSSYNEQFF. In DNA, the CDR3 is TGCGCCAGCGCCCCCGGGGGAAGCTCCTACAATGAGCAGTTCTTC. This chain connects TRBV5-1 to TRBJ2-1, with D possibly TRBD2 on 6 matching bases. V was shortened by 7 bases and J by 0 bases, with 14 bases between the two germline ends. This CDR3 comprises 15 residues. Germline loops: CDR1 SGHRS, CDR2 YFSETQ.

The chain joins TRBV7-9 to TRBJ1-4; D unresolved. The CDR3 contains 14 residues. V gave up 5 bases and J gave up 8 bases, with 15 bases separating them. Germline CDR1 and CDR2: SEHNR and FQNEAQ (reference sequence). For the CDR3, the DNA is TGTGCCAGCAGCCATGACAAGGATGCGGAAAAACTGTTTTTT. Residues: CASSHDKDAEKLFF. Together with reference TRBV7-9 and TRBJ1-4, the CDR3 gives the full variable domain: DTGVSQNPRHKITKRGQNVTFRCDPISEHNRLYWYRQTLGQGPEFLTYFQNEAQLEKSRLLSDRFSAERPKGSFSTLEIQRTEQGDSAMYLCASSHDKDAEKLFFGSGTQLSVL.

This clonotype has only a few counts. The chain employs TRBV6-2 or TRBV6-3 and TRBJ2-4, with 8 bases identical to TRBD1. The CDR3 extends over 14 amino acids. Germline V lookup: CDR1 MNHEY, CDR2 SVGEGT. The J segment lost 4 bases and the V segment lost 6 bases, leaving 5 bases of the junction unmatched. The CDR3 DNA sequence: TGTGCCAGCAGAACCGGACAGGGAAAAAACATTCAGTACTTC. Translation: CASRTGQGKNIQYF.

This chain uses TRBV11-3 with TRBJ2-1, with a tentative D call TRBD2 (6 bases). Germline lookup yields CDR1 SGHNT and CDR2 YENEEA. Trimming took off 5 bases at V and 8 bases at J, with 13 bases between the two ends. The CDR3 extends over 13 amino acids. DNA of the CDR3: TGTGCCAGCAGCGCTCACCTAGCGTATGAGCAGTTCTTC. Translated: CASSAHLAYEQFF.

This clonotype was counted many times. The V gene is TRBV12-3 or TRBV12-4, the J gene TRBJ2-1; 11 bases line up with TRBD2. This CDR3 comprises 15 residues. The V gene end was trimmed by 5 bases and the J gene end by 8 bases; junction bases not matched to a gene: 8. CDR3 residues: CASSTIAGGTHEQFF. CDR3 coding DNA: TGTGCCAGCAGTACCATAGCGGGAGGGACCCATGAGCAGTTCTTC.

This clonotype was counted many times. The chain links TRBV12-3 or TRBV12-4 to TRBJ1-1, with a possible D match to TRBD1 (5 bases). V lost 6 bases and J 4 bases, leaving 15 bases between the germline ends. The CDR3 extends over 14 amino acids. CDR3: CASSGAILFTEAFF. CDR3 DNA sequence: TGTGCCAGCAGCGGGGCGATACTGTTCACTGAAGCTTTCTTT.

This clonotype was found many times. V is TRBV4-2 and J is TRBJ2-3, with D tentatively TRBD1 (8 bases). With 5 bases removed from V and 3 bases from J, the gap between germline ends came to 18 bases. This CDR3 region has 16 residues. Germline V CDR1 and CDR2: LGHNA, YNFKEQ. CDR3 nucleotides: TGTGCCAGCAGCACCCGGACAGGGCGGGGGACAGATACGCAGTATTTT. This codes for CASSTRTGRGTDTQYF.

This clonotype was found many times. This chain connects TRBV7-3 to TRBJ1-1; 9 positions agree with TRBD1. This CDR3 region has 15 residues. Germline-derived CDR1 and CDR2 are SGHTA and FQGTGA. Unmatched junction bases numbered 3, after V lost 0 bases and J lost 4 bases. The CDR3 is CASSLTTGGGTEAFF. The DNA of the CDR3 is TGTGCCAGCAGCTTAACGACAGGGGGAGGCACTGAAGCTTTCTTT.

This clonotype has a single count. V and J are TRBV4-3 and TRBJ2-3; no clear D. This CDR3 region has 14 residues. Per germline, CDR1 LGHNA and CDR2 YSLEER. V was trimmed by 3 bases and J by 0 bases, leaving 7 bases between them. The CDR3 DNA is TGCGCCAGCAGCCAGGGTGCTAGCACAGATACGCAGTATTTT. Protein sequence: CASSQGASTDTQYF.

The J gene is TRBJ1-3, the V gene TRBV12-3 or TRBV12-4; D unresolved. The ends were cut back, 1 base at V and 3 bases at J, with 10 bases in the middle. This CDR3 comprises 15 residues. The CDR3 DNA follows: TGTGCCAGCAGTTTAGGGCCCGGGAATGGAAACACCATATATTTT. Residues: CASSLGPGNGNTIYF.

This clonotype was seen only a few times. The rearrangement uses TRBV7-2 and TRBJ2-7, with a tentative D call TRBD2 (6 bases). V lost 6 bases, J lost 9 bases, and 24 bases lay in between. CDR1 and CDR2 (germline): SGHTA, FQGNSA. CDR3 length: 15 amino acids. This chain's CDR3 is CASSLNVADARGQYF. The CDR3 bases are TGTGCCAGCAGTTTAAATGTAGCGGATGCACGGGGGCAGTACTTC.

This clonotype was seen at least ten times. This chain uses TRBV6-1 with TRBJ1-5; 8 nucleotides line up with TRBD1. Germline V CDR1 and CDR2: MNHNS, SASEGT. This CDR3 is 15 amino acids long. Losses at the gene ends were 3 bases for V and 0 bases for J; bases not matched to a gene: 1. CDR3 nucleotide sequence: TGTGCCAGCAGTGACAGGGGGCATAGCAATCAGCCCCAGCATTTT. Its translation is CASSDRGHSNQPQHF.

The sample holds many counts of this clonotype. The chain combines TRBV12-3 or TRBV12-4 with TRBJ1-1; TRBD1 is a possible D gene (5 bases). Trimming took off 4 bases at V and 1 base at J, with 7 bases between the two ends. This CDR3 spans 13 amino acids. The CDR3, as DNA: TGTGCCAGCAGTTCTCAGGGGAACACTGAAGCTTTCTTT. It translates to CASSSQGNTEAFF.

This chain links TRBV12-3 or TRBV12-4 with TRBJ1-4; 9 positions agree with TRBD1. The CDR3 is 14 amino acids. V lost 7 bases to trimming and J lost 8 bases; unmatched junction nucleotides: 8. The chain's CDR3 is CASNPGQGGEKLFF. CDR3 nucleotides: TGTGCCAGCAATCCGGGACAGGGTGGGGAAAAACTGTTTTTT.

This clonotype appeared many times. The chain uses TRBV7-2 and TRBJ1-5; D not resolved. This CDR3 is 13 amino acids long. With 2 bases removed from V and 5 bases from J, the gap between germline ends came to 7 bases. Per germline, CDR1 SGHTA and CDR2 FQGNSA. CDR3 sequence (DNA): TGTGCCAGCAGCTTACGCGTGGATCAGCCCCAGCATTTT. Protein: CASSLRVDQPQHF.

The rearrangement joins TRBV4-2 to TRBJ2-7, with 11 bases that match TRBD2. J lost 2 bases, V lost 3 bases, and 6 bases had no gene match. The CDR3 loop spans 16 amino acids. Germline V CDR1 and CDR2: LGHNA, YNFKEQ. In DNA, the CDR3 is TGTGCCAGCAGCCAGGCTAGCGGGGGGCGGGCCTACGAGCAGTACTTC. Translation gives CASSQASGGRAYEQYF.

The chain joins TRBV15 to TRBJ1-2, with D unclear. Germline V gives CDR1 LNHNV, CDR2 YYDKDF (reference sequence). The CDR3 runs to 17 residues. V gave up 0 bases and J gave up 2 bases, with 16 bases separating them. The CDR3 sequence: CATSRDVLSNLNYGYTF. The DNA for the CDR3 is TGTGCCACCAGCAGAGATGTTTTATCTAACCTCAACTATGGCTACACCTTC.

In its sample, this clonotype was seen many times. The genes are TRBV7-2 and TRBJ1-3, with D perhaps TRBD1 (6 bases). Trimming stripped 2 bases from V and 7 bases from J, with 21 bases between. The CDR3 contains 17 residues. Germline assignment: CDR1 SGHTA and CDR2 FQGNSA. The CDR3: CASSLSGGQSLMNTIYF. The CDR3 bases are TGTGCCAGCAGCTTATCGGGGGGCCAAAGTTTAATGAACACCATATATTTT.

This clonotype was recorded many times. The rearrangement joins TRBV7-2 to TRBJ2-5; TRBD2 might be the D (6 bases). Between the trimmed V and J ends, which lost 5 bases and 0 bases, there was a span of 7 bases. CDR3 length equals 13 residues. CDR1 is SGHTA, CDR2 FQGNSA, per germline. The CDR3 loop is CASSGTHQETQYF. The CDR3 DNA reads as TGTGCCAGCAGCGGGACTCACCAAGAGACCCAGTACTTC.

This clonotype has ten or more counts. In DNA, the CDR3 is TGCGCCAGCAACCGGACGGTAGGGGACGAGCAGTACTTC. This codes for CASNRTVGDEQYF. This chain links TRBV23-1 with TRBJ2-7, with a possible D match to TRBD1 (5 bases). TRBV23-1 has ORF status, its function being uncertain. Trimming left V 7 bases short and J 5 bases short, with 15 bases between. CDR3 length equals 13 residues.

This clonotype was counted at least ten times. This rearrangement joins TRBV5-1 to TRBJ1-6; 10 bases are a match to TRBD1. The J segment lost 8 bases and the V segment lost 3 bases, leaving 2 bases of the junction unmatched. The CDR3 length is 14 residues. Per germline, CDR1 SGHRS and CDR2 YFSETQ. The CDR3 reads CASSSGTGDSPLHF. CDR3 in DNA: TGCGCCAGCAGCTCCGGGACAGGGGATTCACCCCTCCACTTT.